The sequence of this T cell receptor beta chain was determined in a study of T cells expressing NK-cell markers. About the research overall: Serological testing identified seven of the eight sequenced donors as HCMV-seropositive and one as seronegative.

The CDR3 contains 14 residues. Germline values: CDR1 SEHNR, CDR2 FQNEAQ (reference sequence). As concerns this clonotype: The antigen is not known.

TCRdb re-called the 5' RACE reads and catalogs CDR3 proteins one per entry, DNA excluded. This listing includes more than 250,000 distinct CDR3 sequences. Study conclusions and caveats: Uncertainty persisted over the HCMV specificity of expanded NKG2C+ T cell clones.

V and J are TRBV7-9 and TRBJ2-1; TCRdb names TRBD2, which stays unverified in the absence of DNA. Source material: blood T cells: a sorted CD56 or NKG2C T cell subset, CD4+ or CD8+ T cells, or bulk PBMC T cells (not recorded which). The sequence derives from a man between 18 and 35 years old in good health. The CDR3 sequence: CASSYPGPSNEQFF.